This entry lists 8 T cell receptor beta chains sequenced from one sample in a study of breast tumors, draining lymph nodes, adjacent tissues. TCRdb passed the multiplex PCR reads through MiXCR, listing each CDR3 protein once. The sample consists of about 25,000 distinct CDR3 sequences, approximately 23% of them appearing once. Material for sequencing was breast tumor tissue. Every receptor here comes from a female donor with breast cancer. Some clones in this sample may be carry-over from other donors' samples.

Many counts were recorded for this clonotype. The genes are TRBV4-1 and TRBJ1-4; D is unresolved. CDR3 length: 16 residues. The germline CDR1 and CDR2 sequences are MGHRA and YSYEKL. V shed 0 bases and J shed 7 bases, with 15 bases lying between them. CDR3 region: CASSQDQAPSREKLFF. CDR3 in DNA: TGCGCCAGCAGCCAAGATCAGGCCCCGTCGCGTGAAAAACTGTTTTTT.

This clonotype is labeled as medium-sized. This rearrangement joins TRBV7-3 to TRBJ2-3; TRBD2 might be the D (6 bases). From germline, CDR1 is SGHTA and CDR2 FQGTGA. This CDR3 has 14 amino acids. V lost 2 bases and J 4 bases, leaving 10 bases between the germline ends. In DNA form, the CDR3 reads TGTGCCAGCAGCTTATACGGGAGCGCAGATACGCAGTATTTT. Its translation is CASSLYGSADTQYF.

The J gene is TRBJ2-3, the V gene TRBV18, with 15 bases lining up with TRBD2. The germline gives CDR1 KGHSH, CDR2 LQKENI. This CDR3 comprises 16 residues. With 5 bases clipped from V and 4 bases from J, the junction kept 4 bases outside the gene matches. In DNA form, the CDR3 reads TGTGCCAGCTCAACCGGACTAGCGGGAGGGTCAGATACGCAGTATTTT. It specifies CASSTGLAGGSDTQYF.

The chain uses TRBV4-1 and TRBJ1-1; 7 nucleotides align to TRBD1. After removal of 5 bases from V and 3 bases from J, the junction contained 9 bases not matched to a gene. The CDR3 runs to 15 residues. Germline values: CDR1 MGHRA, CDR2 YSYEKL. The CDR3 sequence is CASSTQQGQHTEAFF. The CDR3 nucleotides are TGCGCCAGCAGCACCCAACAGGGGCAGCACACTGAAGCTTTCTTT.

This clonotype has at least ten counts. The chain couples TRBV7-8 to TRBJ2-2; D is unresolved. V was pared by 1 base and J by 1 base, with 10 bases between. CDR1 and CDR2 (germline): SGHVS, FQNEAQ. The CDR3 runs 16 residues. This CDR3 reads CASSLVRTLNTGELFF. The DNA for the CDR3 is TGTGCCAGCAGCTTAGTAAGAACCCTGAACACCGGGGAGCTGTTTTTT.

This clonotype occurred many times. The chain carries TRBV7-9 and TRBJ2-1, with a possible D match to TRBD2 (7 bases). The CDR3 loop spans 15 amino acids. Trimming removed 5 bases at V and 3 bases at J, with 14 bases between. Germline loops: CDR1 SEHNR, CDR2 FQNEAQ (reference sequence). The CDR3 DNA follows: TGTGCCAGCAGCGGGGGGGGCGGACACTACAATGAGCAGTTCTTC. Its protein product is CASSGGGGHYNEQFF.

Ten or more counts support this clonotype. The CDR3 region is CASSTNLAGSTDTQYF. As DNA, the CDR3 is TGCGCCAGCAGCACGAACTTAGCGGGGAGCACAGATACGCAGTATTTT. This chain connects TRBV4-1 to TRBJ2-3, with TRBD2 matching 8 bases. Germline assignment: CDR1 MGHRA and CDR2 YSYEKL. The CDR3 has 16 amino acids. V was clipped by 5 bases and J by 0 bases; unmatched bases: 7.

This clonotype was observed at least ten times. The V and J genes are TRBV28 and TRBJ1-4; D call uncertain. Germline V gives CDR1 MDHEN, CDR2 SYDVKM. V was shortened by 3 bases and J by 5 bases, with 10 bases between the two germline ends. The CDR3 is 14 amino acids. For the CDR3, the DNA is TGTGCCAGCAGTTTCATGGGATCCAATGAAAAACTGTTTTTT. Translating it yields CASSFMGSNEKLFF.